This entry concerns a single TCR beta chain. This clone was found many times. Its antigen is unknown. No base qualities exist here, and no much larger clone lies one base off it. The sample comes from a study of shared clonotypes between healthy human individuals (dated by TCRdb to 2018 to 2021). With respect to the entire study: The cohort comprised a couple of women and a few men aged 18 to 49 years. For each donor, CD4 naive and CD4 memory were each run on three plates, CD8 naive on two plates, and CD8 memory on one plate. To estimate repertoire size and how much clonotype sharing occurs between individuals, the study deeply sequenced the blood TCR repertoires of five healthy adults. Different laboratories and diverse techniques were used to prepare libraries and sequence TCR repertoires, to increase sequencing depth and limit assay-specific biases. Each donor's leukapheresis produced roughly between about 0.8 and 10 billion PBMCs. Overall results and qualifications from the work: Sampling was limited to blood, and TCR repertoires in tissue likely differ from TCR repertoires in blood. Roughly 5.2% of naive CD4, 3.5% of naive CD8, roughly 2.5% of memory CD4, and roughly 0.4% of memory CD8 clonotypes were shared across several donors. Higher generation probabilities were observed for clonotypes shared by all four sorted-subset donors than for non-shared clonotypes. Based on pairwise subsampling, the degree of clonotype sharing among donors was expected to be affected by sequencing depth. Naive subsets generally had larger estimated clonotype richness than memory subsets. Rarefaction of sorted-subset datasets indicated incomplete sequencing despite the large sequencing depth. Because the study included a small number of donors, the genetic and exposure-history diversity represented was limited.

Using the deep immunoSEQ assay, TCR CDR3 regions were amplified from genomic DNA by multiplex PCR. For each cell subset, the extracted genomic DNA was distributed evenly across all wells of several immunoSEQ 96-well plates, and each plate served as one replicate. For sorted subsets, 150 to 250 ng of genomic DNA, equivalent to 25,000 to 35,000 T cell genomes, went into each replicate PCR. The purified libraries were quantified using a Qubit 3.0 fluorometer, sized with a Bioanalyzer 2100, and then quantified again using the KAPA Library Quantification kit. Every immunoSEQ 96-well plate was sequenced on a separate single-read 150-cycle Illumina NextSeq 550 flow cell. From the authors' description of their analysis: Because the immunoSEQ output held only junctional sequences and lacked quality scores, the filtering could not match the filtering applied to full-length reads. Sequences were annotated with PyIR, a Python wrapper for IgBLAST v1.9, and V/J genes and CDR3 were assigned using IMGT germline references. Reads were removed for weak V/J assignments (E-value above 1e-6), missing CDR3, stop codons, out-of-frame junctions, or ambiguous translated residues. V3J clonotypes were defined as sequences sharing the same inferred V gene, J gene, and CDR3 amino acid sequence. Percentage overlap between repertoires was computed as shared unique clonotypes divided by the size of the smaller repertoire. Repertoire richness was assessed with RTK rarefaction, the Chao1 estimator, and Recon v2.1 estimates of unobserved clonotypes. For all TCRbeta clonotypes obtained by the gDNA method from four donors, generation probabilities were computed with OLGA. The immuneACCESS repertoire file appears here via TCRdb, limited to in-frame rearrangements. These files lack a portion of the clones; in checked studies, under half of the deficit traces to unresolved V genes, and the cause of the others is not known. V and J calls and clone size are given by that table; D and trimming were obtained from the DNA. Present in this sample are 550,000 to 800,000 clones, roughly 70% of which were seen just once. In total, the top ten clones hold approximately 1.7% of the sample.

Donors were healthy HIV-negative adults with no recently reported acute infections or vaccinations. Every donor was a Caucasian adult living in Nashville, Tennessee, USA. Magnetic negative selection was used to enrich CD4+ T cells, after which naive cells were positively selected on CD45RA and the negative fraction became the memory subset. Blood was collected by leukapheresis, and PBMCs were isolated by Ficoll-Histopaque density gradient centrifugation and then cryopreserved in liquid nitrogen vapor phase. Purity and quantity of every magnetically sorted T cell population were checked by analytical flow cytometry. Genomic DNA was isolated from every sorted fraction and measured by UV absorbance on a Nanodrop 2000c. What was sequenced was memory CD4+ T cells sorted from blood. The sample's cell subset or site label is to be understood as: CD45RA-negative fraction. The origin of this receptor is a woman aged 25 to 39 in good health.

The nucleotide sequence reads TGCGCCAGCAGTTCCAACAGGGATCAGCCCCAGCATTTT. Translated, it reads CASSSNRDQPQHF. Recombination connected TRBV10-1 to TRBJ1-5; a weak D assignment points to TRBD1 (6 bases agree). CDR1 and CDR2 are drawn from the germline V gene (reference sequence): WNHNN, SYGVQD. V drops 5 bases and J drops 5 bases, leaving 10 bases in between. The cysteine opens and the phenylalanine closes a CDR3 of 13 amino acids. Of all the DNA, just the CDR3 is kept, 39 bases in frame from base 1.